One sample yielded the 26 T cell receptor beta chains listed below, sequenced in a study of blood T cell repertoires in COVID-19. Sequencing used immunoSEQ multiplex PCR; TCRdb keeps in-frame clones, though not all of them. The sample lists about 42,000 clones, more than 70% occurring once. The material sequenced was peripheral blood. The receptors come from a man in his 70s with acute or convalescent COVID-19.

This rearrangement joins TRBV7-9 to TRBJ1-4; D call uncertain. V lost 3 bases and J 3 bases, leaving 8 bases between the germline ends. The CDR3 sequence is 14 residues long. CDR1 is SEHNR and CDR2 is FQNEAQ in the germline V gene (reference sequence). CDR3 DNA: TGTGCCAGCAGCTTCGGGGAATCTAATGAAAAACTGTTTTTT. This sequence encodes CASSFGESNEKLFF.

The J gene is TRBJ2-2, the V gene TRBV7-3, with TRBD1 as a possible D gene (7 bases). This CDR3 region has 15 residues. V was pared by 5 bases and J by 4 bases, with 14 bases between. Germline-derived CDR1 and CDR2 are SGHTA and FQGTGA. CDR3 sequence (DNA): TGTGCCAGCAGCCTATACAGGGGAGGCACCGGGGAGCTGTTTTTT. The encoded protein is CASSLYRGGTGELFF.

This chain connects TRBV2 to TRBJ2-1; TRBD2 matches at 11 bases. The CDR3 covers 12 residues. CDR1 SNHLY and CDR2 FYNNEI come from the germline V gene. After removal of 5 bases from V and 13 bases from J, the junction contained 4 bases not matched to a gene. CDR3 nucleotide sequence: TGTGCCAGCAGTTTACTAGCGGGAGTTCAGTTCTTC. Encoded protein: CASSLLAGVQFF.

In its sample, this clone was seen once. The rearrangement uses TRBV3-1 (or the pseudogene TRBV3-2) and TRBJ2-7; 11 bases are shared with TRBD2. Germline-derived CDR1 and CDR2 are LGHDT and YNNKEL (reference sequence). CDR3 length: 15 residues. Trimming at V came to 3 bases and at J to 3 bases, leaving 4 bases not matched to a gene. The CDR3 region is CASSQQLAGDYEQYF. As DNA, the CDR3 is TGTGCCAGCAGCCAGCAACTAGCGGGAGACTACGAGCAGTACTTC.

A single count supports this clone. V gene TRBV2 combines with J gene TRBJ1-4, with 7 bases that match TRBD1. The CDR3 loop spans 15 amino acids. Germline lookup yields CDR1 SNHLY and CDR2 FYNNEI. J was trimmed by 0 bases and V by 6 bases; bases with no gene match: 4. The CDR3: CASRPTGATNEKLFF. CDR3 DNA sequence: TGTGCCAGCAGACCCACAGGGGCAACTAATGAAAAACTGTTTTTT.

V gene TRBV7-8 combines with J gene TRBJ2-3; 14 bases align to TRBD2. This CDR3 has 16 amino acids. V lost 5 bases to trimming and J lost 3 bases; unmatched junction nucleotides: 4. In germline, CDR1 is SGHVS, CDR2 FQNEAQ. CDR3 nucleotide sequence: TGTGCCAGCAGCCCCCGGACTAGCGGGAGGACAGATACGCAGTATTTT. It yields the protein CASSPRTSGRTDTQYF.

This chain joins TRBV24-1 and TRBJ2-1, with 9 bases identical to TRBD1. Germline V lookup: CDR1 KGHDR, CDR2 SFDVKD. The CDR3 has 17 residues. The V segment lost 5 bases and the J segment 2 bases; nucleotides outside the gene matches: 9. CDR3 in amino acids: CATSGIQGQGTYNEQFF. CDR3 DNA sequence: TGTGCCACCAGTGGGATCCAAGGACAGGGGACCTACAATGAGCAGTTCTTC.

The chain employs TRBV19 and TRBJ2-1; D is unclear. Germline CDR1 and CDR2: LNHDA and SQIVND (reference sequence). The CDR3 is 12 amino acids. The V gene lost 0 bases and the J gene lost 9 bases, with 6 bases spanning the gap. The CDR3 sequence is CASSIDLGEQFF. Written as DNA, the CDR3 is TGTGCCAGTAGTATAGATCTCGGTGAGCAGTTCTTC.

The V gene is TRBV4-3, the J gene TRBJ1-2; TRBD1 matches 9 bases. Trimming took 1 base from V and 7 from J; bases not matched to a gene: 7. The CDR3 extends over 15 amino acids. Per the germline V gene, CDR1 is LGHNA and CDR2 is YSLEER. CDR3 residues: CASSQGMGQGFGYTF. The CDR3 DNA reads TGCGCCAGCAGCCAAGGTATGGGACAGGGTTTTGGCTACACCTTC.

J is TRBJ1-3 and V is TRBV18; no reliable D call. In germline, CDR1 is KGHSH, CDR2 LQKENI. This CDR3 has 15 amino acids. V lost 5 bases and J lost 0, with 11 bases in between. The CDR3 DNA is TGTGCCAGCTCAACAACACAATCCTCTGGAAACACCATATATTTT. Its translation: CASSTTQSSGNTIYF. The full variable domain, with the rest looked up from reference TRBV18 and TRBJ1-3, is NAGVMQNPRHLVRRRGQEARLRCSPMKGHSHVYWYRQLPEEGLKFMVYLQKENIIDESGMPKERFSAEFPKEGPSILRIQQVVRGDSAAYFCASSTTQSSGNTIYFGEGSWLTVV.

The chain employs TRBV5-1 and TRBJ2-2, with D maybe TRBD2 (5 bases). Trimming took off 2 bases at V and 0 bases at J, with 8 bases between the two ends. Germline V lookup: CDR1 SGHRS, CDR2 YFSETQ. CDR3 length: 15 amino acids. CDR3 residues: CASSFDGANTGELFF. CDR3 nucleotide sequence: TGCGCCAGCAGCTTCGACGGGGCGAACACCGGGGAGCTGTTTTTT.

This rearrangement joins TRBV7-3 to TRBJ1-2; 7 bases map to TRBD1. Looked up from germline, CDR1 is SGHTA and CDR2 is FQGTGA. The CDR3 spans 14 residues. V was clipped by 5 bases and J by 7 bases; unmatched bases: 10. CDR3 in DNA: TGTGCCAGCAGCCCAACGGGACAGACGTCTGGCTACACCTTC. Protein: CASSPTGQTSGYTF.

The chain employs TRBV3-1 (or the pseudogene TRBV3-2) and TRBJ2-5; tentative D call: TRBD2 (5 bases). There are 12 residues in the CDR3. Germline V lookup: CDR1 LGHDT, CDR2 YNNKEL (reference sequence). V lost 11 bases and J lost 5, with 15 bases in between. CDR3 sequence reads: CAARGGYETQYF. The CDR3 DNA sequence: TGTGCCGCCCGGGGTGGGTATGAGACCCAGTACTTC.

The chain is built from TRBV20-1 and TRBJ1-4; D is unresolved. Trimming removed 5 bases at V and 8 bases at J, with 9 bases between. The CDR3 extends over 11 amino acids. The V gene's germline CDR1 is DFQATT and CDR2 SNEGSKA (reference sequence). In nucleotides, the CDR3 is TGCAGTGCTCAGGCCGCAGAAAAACTGTTTTTT. Translation gives CSAQAAEKLFF.

The V and J genes are TRBV7-2 and TRBJ2-1; TRBD1 agrees at 9 bases. Germline V lookup: CDR1 SGHTA, CDR2 FQGNSA. Unmatched junction bases numbered 1, after V lost 1 base and J lost 3 bases. This CDR3 is 15 amino acids long. CDR3 coding DNA: TGTGCCAGCAGCTTAGACAGGGGGCTCTACAATGAGCAGTTCTTC. Protein product: CASSLDRGLYNEQFF.

The V gene is TRBV29-1, the J gene TRBJ2-7; TRBD1 agrees at 10 bases. Trimming took 6 bases from V and 3 from J; bases not matched to a gene: 5. The CDR3 runs to 13 residues. Germline V gene sequence: CDR1 SQVTM, CDR2 ANQGSEA. In nucleotides, the CDR3 is TGCAGCGTGATCGGGACAGGGGTCTACGAGCAGTACTTC. Its translation is CSVIGTGVYEQYF.

This chain links TRBV6-4 with TRBJ1-1, with D uncertain. CDR3 size: 13 residues. Trimming removed 6 bases from V and 10 bases from J, with 18 bases in between. Germline values: CDR1 MRHNA, CDR2 SNTAGT. The DNA for the CDR3 is TGTGCCAGCAGAGCTCAGGCAGGAGGGTTAGCTTTCTTT. Encoded protein: CASRAQAGGLAFF.

J is TRBJ1-2 and V is TRBV6-1, with a weak D call TRBD1 (6 bases). CDR1 and CDR2 from the germline V gene are MNHNS and SASEGT. The CDR3 length is 17 residues. Trimming cost V 2 bases and J 7 bases, with 23 bases left between them. The CDR3 DNA sequence: TGTGCCAGCAGTGAAAGGTGGCAGGGGCCGCTTGATGGTGGCTACACCTTC. It encodes CASSERWQGPLDGGYTF.

The genes are TRBV4-3 and TRBJ2-2, with D possibly matching TRBD1 (6 bases). Germline CDR1 reads LGHNA; CDR2 reads YSLEER. The CDR3 extends over 17 amino acids. The germline V and J ends were trimmed by 0 bases and 1 base, with 12 bases remaining between them. DNA of the CDR3: TGCGCCAGCAGCCAAGATCAGGGGTGGCAGAACACCGGGGAGCTGTTTTTT. Amino acid sequence: CASSQDQGWQNTGELFF.

The V call is TRBV19, the J call TRBJ1-5; 7 bases are a match to TRBD1. The germline CDR1 and CDR2 sequences are LNHDA and SQIVND (reference sequence). The junction had 2 bases not matched to a gene; V was cut back by 3 bases and J by 0 bases. CDR3 length: 15 residues. The CDR3 here is CASSMGTDSNQPQHF. CDR3 DNA sequence: TGTGCCAGTAGTATGGGGACAGATAGCAATCAGCCCCAGCATTTT.

The V and J genes are TRBV12-3 or TRBV12-4 and TRBJ2-5; D may be TRBD1 (8 bases). V lost 7 bases to trimming and J lost 4 bases, with 13 bases between them. The CDR3 runs 13 residues. The CDR3 DNA is TGTGCCAGCACTACAGGGGGGGGAGAGACCCAGTACTTC. Translating it yields CASTTGGGETQYF.

The rearrangement joins TRBV12-3 or TRBV12-4 to TRBJ2-7; TRBD1 matches 10 bases. The CDR3 has 13 amino acids. V lost 7 bases to trimming and J lost 4 bases; unmatched junction nucleotides: 4. CDR3 nucleotides: TGTGCCAGCACCAGGGACAGGGGATACGAGCAGTACTTC. It yields the protein CASTRDRGYEQYF.

The V gene is TRBV7-8, the J gene TRBJ1-5, with unresolved D. The CDR3 contains 13 residues. Germline V gives CDR1 SGHVS, CDR2 FQNEAQ. V was clipped by 2 bases and J by 6 bases, with 8 bases between them. DNA of the CDR3: TGTGCCAGCAGCTTATCCGGGTTTCAGCCCCAGCATTTT. It is translated as CASSLSGFQPQHF.

The rearrangement links TRBV28 to TRBJ1-6; D is perhaps TRBD1 (6 bases). Germline CDR1 is MDHEN and CDR2 is SYDVKM. The V end lost 5 bases, the J end lost 10 bases, and 9 bases lay between the germline ends. The CDR3 sequence is 12 residues long. CDR3 protein: CASSAGGSPLHF. The DNA for the CDR3 is TGTGCCAGCAGTGCGGGGGGCTCACCCCTCCACTTT.

The chain links TRBV4-1 to TRBJ1-2; TRBD1 aligns across 10 bases. The CDR3 is made up of 16 amino acids. Germline assignment: CDR1 MGHRA and CDR2 YSYEKL. With 1 base clipped from V and 1 base from J, the junction kept 3 bases outside the gene matches. Here the CDR3 DNA reads TGCGCCAGCAGCCAAGGAGGACAGGGGGATAACTATGGCTACACCTTC. Its translation: CASSQGGQGDNYGYTF.

This clone was seen only once. CDR3 loop: CASSGAAPSSYNEQFF. CDR3 in DNA: TGTGCCAGCAGTGGGGCAGCCCCCAGCTCCTACAATGAGCAGTTCTTC. The chain combines TRBV6-1 with TRBJ2-1, with D unresolved. The V gene lost 4 bases and the J gene lost 0 bases, with 13 bases spanning the gap. The germline CDR1 and CDR2 sequences are MNHNS and SASEGT. The CDR3 runs to 16 residues.